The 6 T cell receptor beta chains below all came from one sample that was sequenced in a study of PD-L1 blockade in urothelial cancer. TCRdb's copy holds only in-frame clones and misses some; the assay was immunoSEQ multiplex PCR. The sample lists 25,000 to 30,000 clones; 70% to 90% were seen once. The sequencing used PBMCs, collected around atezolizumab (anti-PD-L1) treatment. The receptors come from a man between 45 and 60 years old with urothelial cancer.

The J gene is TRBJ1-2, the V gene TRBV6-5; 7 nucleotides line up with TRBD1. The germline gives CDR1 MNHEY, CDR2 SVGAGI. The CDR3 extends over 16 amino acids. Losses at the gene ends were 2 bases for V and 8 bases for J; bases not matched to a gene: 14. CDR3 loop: CASSYQETGTTRGYTF. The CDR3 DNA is TGTGCCAGCAGTTACCAGGAGACAGGGACGACGCGGGGCTACACCTTC.

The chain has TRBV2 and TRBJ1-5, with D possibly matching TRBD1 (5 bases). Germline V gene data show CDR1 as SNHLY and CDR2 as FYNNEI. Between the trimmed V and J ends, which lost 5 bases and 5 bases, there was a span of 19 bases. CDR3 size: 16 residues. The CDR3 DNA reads TGTGCCAGCAGTTATGGGGAGGGCAGGGTCTATCAGCCCCAGCATTTT. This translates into CASSYGEGRVYQPQHF.

The CDR3 spells CASSPGTSGRAREQYF. The CDR3 nucleotides read TGTGCCAGCAGTCCTGGGACTAGCGGGAGGGCCCGGGAGCAGTACTTC. The chain uses TRBV27 and TRBJ2-7, with 16 bases matching TRBD2. With 5 bases clipped from V and 7 bases from J, the junction kept 8 bases outside the gene matches. Germline V gene data show CDR1 as MNHEY and CDR2 as SMNVEV (reference sequence). This CDR3 region has 16 residues.

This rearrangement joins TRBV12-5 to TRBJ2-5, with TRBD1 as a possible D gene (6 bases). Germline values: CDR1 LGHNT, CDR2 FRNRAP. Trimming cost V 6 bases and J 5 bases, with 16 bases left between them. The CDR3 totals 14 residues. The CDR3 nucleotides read TGTGCTAGTGGAAACCTACAGGGTTGGGAGACCCAGTACTTC. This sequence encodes CASGNLQGWETQYF.

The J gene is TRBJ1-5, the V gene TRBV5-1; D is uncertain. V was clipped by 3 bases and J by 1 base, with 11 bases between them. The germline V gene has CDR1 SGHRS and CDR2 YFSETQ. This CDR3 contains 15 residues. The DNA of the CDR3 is TGCGCCAGCAGCTCGGATCCGGGGAGCAATCAGCCCCAGCATTTT. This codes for CASSSDPGSNQPQHF.

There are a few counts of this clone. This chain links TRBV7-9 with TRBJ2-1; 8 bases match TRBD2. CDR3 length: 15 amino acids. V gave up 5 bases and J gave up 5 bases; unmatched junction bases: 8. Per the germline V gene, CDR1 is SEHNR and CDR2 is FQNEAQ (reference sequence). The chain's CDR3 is CASSHSGTSDNEQFF. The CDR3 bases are TGTGCCAGCAGCCACTCCGGGACTAGTGACAATGAGCAGTTCTTC.